The clone carrying this T cell receptor (beta chain) was picked up many times. No antigen is known for it. This entry is derived from a study of neurological immune-mediated disorders. Overall study findings and caveats: Patients with HTLV-1-associated myelopathy showed the most TCR clonal expansion. Those with multiple sclerosis showed the least, falling below healthy controls.

The cDNA came from 5'RACE, which used 10-nucleotide random UMIs. TCRdb recomputed calls from the 5' RACE reads with MiXCR, one row per CDR3 protein. Here the sample spans about 31,000 distinct CDR3 sequences, about 15% being singletons. The germline V gene has CDR1 MDHEN and CDR2 SYDVKM. The CDR3 has 12 amino acids. Trimming removed 6 bases from V and 3 bases from J, with 9 bases in between. Time point indicated: technical triplicate 3. The chain carries TRBV28 and TRBJ2-7, with D perhaps matching TRBD1 (5 bases). The TCR originated in a female donor with HTLV-1-associated myelopathy (HAM/TSP). Sequencing used CD4+ T cells from blood. CDR3 in DNA: TGTGCCAGCAGACCCGACAGCTACGAGCAGTACTTC. The encoded protein is CASRPDSYEQYF.